The 30 T cell receptor beta chains listed next were all sequenced from one sample in a study of memory CD4+ T cells and cytomegalovirus serostatus. The protocol was immunoSEQ multiplex PCR, while the TCRdb copy is restricted to in-frame clones and leaves out a portion. This table has 40,000 to 45,000 clones, 70% to 80% appearing once. The sort gate was single viable CD3+CD4+CD8-CD45RO+ cells for memory CD4+ T cells. Material for sequencing was memory CD4+ T cells from blood. The receptors derive from an adult in good health and CMV-seronegative.

This sequence joins TRBV10-3 and TRBJ2-7; D might be TRBD1 (6 bases). Germline CDR1 is ENHRY and CDR2 is SYGVKD. Trimming stripped 3 bases from V and 2 bases from J, with 11 bases between. This CDR3 is 14 amino acids long. The chain's CDR3 is CAISDGDKAYEQYF. CDR3 coding DNA: TGTGCCATCAGTGATGGGGACAAAGCCTACGAGCAGTACTTC.

The chain combines TRBV6-1 with TRBJ1-2, with TRBD1 matching over 8 bases. The CDR3 runs 13 residues. Germline V gene lookup returns CDR1 MNHNS and CDR2 SASEGT. Trimming at V came to 6 bases and at J to 7 bases, leaving 7 bases not matched to a gene. DNA for the CDR3: TGTGCCAGCAGACCTCAGACAGGGGTTGGCTACACCTTC. This sequence encodes CASRPQTGVGYTF.

This rearrangement joins TRBV13 to TRBJ1-5, with D possibly TRBD1 on 6 matching bases. Deletions cut 4 bases from V and 5 bases from J, with 6 bases between. This CDR3 contains 12 residues. Germline V gene data show CDR1 as PRHDT and CDR2 as FYEKMQ (reference sequence). This chain's CDR3 is CASSYRDQPQHF. The CDR3 DNA reads TGTGCCAGCAGCTACAGGGATCAGCCCCAGCATTTT.

The rearrangement uses TRBV5-6 and TRBJ1-1; D is perhaps TRBD1 (5 bases). Germline CDR1 reads SGHDT; CDR2 reads YYEEEE. V lost 7 bases and J lost 6, with 19 bases in between. The CDR3 has 14 amino acids. This chain's CDR3 is CASHRAGIRAEAFF. For the CDR3, the DNA is TGTGCCAGCCACCGGGCAGGGATAAGGGCTGAAGCTTTCTTT.

This clone was detected only once. The chain employs TRBV5-1 and TRBJ2-5; possibly TRBD2 for D (6 bases). Trimming took off 4 bases at V and 5 bases at J, with 9 bases between the two ends. CDR3 size: 12 residues. Germline CDR1 SGHRS, CDR2 YFSETQ. DNA of the CDR3: TGCGCCAGCAGCCCCAGCGGGGAGACCCAGTACTTC. Its translation: CASSPSGETQYF.

Points on this clone: The junction shows a germline mismatch at one end, possibly a read error. The gene calls are TRBV7-8 and TRBJ2-7; no definite D call. Germline V gene sequence: CDR1 SGHVS, CDR2 FQNEAQ. The length of the CDR3 is 15 residues. The CDR3 DNA follows: TGTGCCAGCAGCTTAGGAGAACATTTCACCTACGCGCAGTACTTC. It specifies CASSLGEHFTYAQYF.

This clone was seen once. The rearrangement links TRBV11-2 to TRBJ2-1, with TRBD2 matching 8 bases. The CDR3 sequence is 15 residues long. The ends lost 2 bases at V and 10 bases at J; junction bases unmatched: 10. Germline V gene sequence: CDR1 SGHAT, CDR2 FQNNGV. As DNA, the CDR3 is TGTGCCAGCAGCTTACGGGGGGGCCGGTCGGGAGAGCAGTTCTTC. Translated: CASSLRGGRSGEQFF.

The chain is built from TRBV12-5 and TRBJ1-1; TRBD1 might be the D (5 bases). CDR3 length: 13 residues. V gave up 7 bases and J gave up 4 bases, with 13 bases separating them. Looked up from germline, CDR1 is LGHNT and CDR2 is FRNRAP. CDR3 residues: CASEVVGGTEAFF. As DNA, the CDR3 is TGTGCTAGTGAGGTTGTTGGGGGCACTGAAGCTTTCTTT.

The DNA for the CDR3 is TGTGCCAGCAGCCAAGATATTAGCACCGGGGAGCTGTTTTTT. It yields the protein CASSQDISTGELFF. The chain couples TRBV4-2 to TRBJ2-2; no firm D call. The germline CDR1 and CDR2 sequences are LGHNA and YNFKEQ. With 0 bases removed from V and 4 bases from J, the gap between germline ends came to 6 bases. This CDR3 comprises 14 residues.

The rearrangement uses TRBV7-9 and TRBJ1-5, with D uncertain. The CDR3 is 16 amino acids. V dropped 1 base and J dropped 0 bases, with 10 bases sitting between them. CDR1 and CDR2 (germline): SEHNR, FQNEAQ (reference sequence). The CDR3 is CASSLEAGYSNQPQHF. The DNA of the CDR3 is TGTGCCAGCAGCTTAGAGGCGGGATATAGCAATCAGCCCCAGCATTTT. Combining the CDR3 with reference TRBV7-9 and TRBJ1-5 gives the whole variable domain DTGVSQNPRHKITKRGQNVTFRCDPISEHNRLYWYRQTLGQGPEFLTYFQNEAQLEKSRLLSDRFSAERPKGSFSTLEIQRTEQGDSAMYLCASSLEAGYSNQPQHFGDGTRLSIL.

The DNA of the CDR3 is TGTGCCAGCAGCTTGTTTGGGGCGGGGGCAGAAACCGGGGAGCTGTTTTTT. Translation: CASSLFGAGAETGELFF. The chain is built from TRBV5-5 and TRBJ2-2, with D possibly matching TRBD2 (7 bases). There are 17 residues in the CDR3. Germline loops: CDR1 SGHKS, CDR2 YYEKEE (reference sequence). V lost 1 base, J lost 5 bases, and 18 bases lay in between.

The J gene is TRBJ2-2, the V gene TRBV19; 7 bases map to TRBD2. The CDR3 runs 13 residues. The germline CDR1 and CDR2 sequences are LNHDA and SQIVND (reference sequence). Germline trimming cut 11 bases from V and 4 bases from J; bases unmatched to any gene: 7. This CDR3 is CAGRSGGTGELFF. CDR3 DNA sequence: TGTGCCGGCCGCTCGGGGGGCACCGGGGAGCTGTTTTTT.

The chain recombines TRBV15 with TRBJ2-3; D is possibly TRBD1 (5 bases). The V end lost 0 bases, the J end lost 1 base, and 8 bases lay between the germline ends. CDR3 size: 15 residues. The germline gives CDR1 LNHNV, CDR2 YYDKDF (reference sequence). CDR3: CATSRDQGRTDTQYF. Written as DNA, the CDR3 is TGTGCCACCAGCAGAGATCAGGGTCGCACAGATACGCAGTATTTT.

The rearrangement joins TRBV7-6 to TRBJ2-6, with TRBD1 matching 9 bases. The CDR3 length is 18 residues. Germline V gene data show CDR1 as SGHVS and CDR2 as FNYEAQ. V gave up 2 bases and J gave up 3 bases; unmatched junction bases: 8. CDR3 amino acids: CASSLLPGQGIGANVLTF. The CDR3 DNA is TGTGCCAGCAGCTTACTCCCAGGACAGGGGATTGGGGCCAACGTCCTGACTTTC. Variable domain in full (rest from reference TRBV7-6 and TRBJ2-6): GAGVSQSPRYKVTKRGQDVALRCDPISGHVSLYWYRQALGQGPEFLTYFNYEAQQDKSGLPNDRFSAERPEGSISTLTIQRTEQRDSAMYRCASSLLPGQGIGANVLTFGAGSRLTVL.

The rearrangement uses TRBV11-2 and TRBJ1-6; D not certain. CDR3 size: 12 residues. Looked up from germline, CDR1 is SGHAT and CDR2 is FQNNGV. Between the trimmed V and J ends, which lost 3 bases and 7 bases, there was a span of 4 bases. In nucleotides, the CDR3 is TGTGCCAGCAGCTTGGTCAATTCACCCCTCCACTTT. Residues: CASSLVNSPLHF.

The chain combines TRBV2 with TRBJ2-1; 9 bases are a match to TRBD1. Unmatched junction bases numbered 13, after V lost 2 bases and J lost 8 bases. The CDR3 is made up of 17 amino acids. Germline CDR1 SNHLY, CDR2 FYNNEI. CDR3 bases: TGTGCCAGCAGTGAAAGGGAATGGGACAGGGAGAAATATGAGCAGTTCTTC. Translation gives CASSEREWDREKYEQFF.

A note on this clone: Additional DNA sequences in this sample encode the identical CDR3. V gene TRBV2 combines with J gene TRBJ2-2, with D unclear. CDR1 and CDR2 (germline): SNHLY, FYNNEI. V shed 5 bases and J shed 5 bases, with 6 bases lying between them. The CDR3 has 12 residues. DNA of the CDR3: TGTGCCAGCAGTCTGGAAACCGGGGAGCTGTTTTTT. It specifies CASSLETGELFF.

The chain combines TRBV18 with TRBJ2-1, with D tentatively TRBD1 (6 bases). The ends were cut back, 5 bases at V and 10 bases at J, with 15 bases in the middle. Germline V CDR1 and CDR2: KGHSH, LQKENI. The CDR3 covers 13 residues. CDR3 sequence reads: CASSALDRSEQFF. DNA for the CDR3: TGTGCCAGCTCAGCCTTAGACAGGTCCGAGCAGTTCTTC.

The gene calls are TRBV4-3 and TRBJ1-2, with TRBD1 matching 7 bases. The CDR3 is 15 amino acids. J lost 2 bases, V lost 5 bases, and 8 bases had no gene match. Germline CDR1 and CDR2: LGHNA and YSLEER. CDR3 protein: CASSVGTDQNYGYTF. CDR3 nucleotide sequence: TGCGCCAGCAGCGTAGGGACAGACCAAAACTATGGCTACACCTTC.

This clone was observed a few times. The chain couples TRBV5-4 to TRBJ1-2; possible D gene TRBD1, 6 bases. CDR1 SGHNT and CDR2 YYREEE come from the germline V gene (reference sequence). The CDR3 runs 12 residues. V dropped 0 bases and J dropped 7 bases, with 7 bases sitting between them. The DNA of the CDR3 is TGTGCCAGCAGCTTGGTAGGGGGTGGCTACACCTTC. This translates into CASSLVGGGYTF.

This clone appeared a single time. J is TRBJ1-5 and V is TRBV6-1, with D possibly matching TRBD1 (6 bases). The CDR3 length is 15 residues. Trimming cost V 5 bases and J 5 bases, with 16 bases left between them. CDR1 and CDR2 (germline): MNHNS, SASEGT. The CDR3 is CASSWGAGAHQPQHF. The CDR3 region has the DNA TGTGCCAGCAGTTGGGGTGCAGGGGCGCATCAGCCCCAGCATTTT.

V usage is TRBV6-5 and J usage is TRBJ2-1; 11 bases are a match to TRBD1. Germline-derived CDR1 and CDR2 are MNHEY and SVGAGI. Trimming at V came to 5 bases and at J to 8 bases, leaving 8 bases not matched to a gene. The CDR3 extends over 15 amino acids. DNA for the CDR3: TGTGCCAGCAGTCCAGGGACAGGGGGAGGGTATGAGCAGTTCTTC. Amino acid sequence: CASSPGTGGGYEQFF.

This chain joins TRBV30 and TRBJ1-5, with D possibly being TRBD1 (5 bases). V lost 4 bases and J 10 bases, leaving 17 bases between the germline ends. From germline, CDR1 is GTSNPN and CDR2 SVGIG (reference sequence). The CDR3 is made up of 13 amino acids. In DNA, the CDR3 is TGTGCCTGGAATTCAGGGTTGGGTCAACCCCAGCATTTT. Translating it yields CAWNSGLGQPQHF. Together with reference TRBV30 and TRBJ1-5, the CDR3 gives the full variable domain: SQTIHQWPATLVQPVGSPLSLECTVEGTSNPNLYWYRQAAGRGLQLLFYSVGIGQISSEVPQNLSASRPQDRQFILSSKKLLLSDSGFYLCAWNSGLGQPQHFGDGTRLSIL.

This clone was detected a few times. The gene calls are TRBV7-3 and TRBJ2-6; unclear D gene. This CDR3 is 16 amino acids long. The V gene's germline CDR1 is SGHTA and CDR2 FQGTGA. V shed 5 bases and J shed 4 bases, with 15 bases lying between them. The CDR3 region has the DNA TGTGCCAGCAGCCCCGTTGTGATGGCCGGGGCCAACGTCCTGACTTTC. This translates into CASSPVVMAGANVLTF.

The rearrangement joins TRBV29-1 to TRBJ2-1; D might be TRBD1 (5 bases). Germline V gives CDR1 SQVTM, CDR2 ANQGSEA. This CDR3 comprises 13 residues. Trimming left V 7 bases short and J 1 base short, with 11 bases between. The CDR3 is CSALRTSYNEQFF. The DNA of the CDR3 is TGCAGCGCCCTTAGGACATCCTACAATGAGCAGTTCTTC.

The chain uses TRBV18 and TRBJ1-2; D is unresolved. Trimming removed 4 bases at V and 7 bases at J, with 16 bases between. Germline CDR1 reads KGHSH; CDR2 reads LQKENI. The CDR3 contains 14 residues. CDR3 nucleotide sequence: TGTGCCAGCTCACTGAGGCAGGAGGAACGTGGCTACACCTTC. This encodes CASSLRQEERGYTF.

The sample holds one count of this clone. This chain uses TRBV30 with TRBJ2-3, with TRBD1 matching over 10 bases. The CDR3 covers 13 residues. CDR1 is GTSNPN, CDR2 SVGIG, per germline (reference sequence). The junction had 9 bases not matched to a gene; V was cut back by 8 bases and J by 7 bases. CDR3 sequence: CAAGQGMMNTQYF. CDR3 sequence (DNA): TGTGCCGCGGGACAGGGGATGATGAATACGCAGTATTTT.

The sample holds one count of this clone. The rearrangement links TRBV9 to TRBJ2-2; the match to TRBD2 covers 8 bases. CDR3 size: 15 residues. Per the germline V gene, CDR1 is SGDLS and CDR2 is YYNGEE. V was pared by 2 bases and J by 6 bases, with 6 bases of the junction left unmatched. The CDR3 bases are TGTGCCAGCAGCGTCCACCTGCGGGGGGCCGGGGAGCTGTTTTTT. Amino acids: CASSVHLRGAGELFF.

Turning to this clone: The identical CDR3 is also encoded by other nucleotide sequences in the sample. V gene TRBV6-1 combines with J gene TRBJ2-7; 8 bases map to TRBD1. CDR1 is MNHNS and CDR2 is SASEGT in the germline V gene. The CDR3 length is 14 residues. The V gene end was trimmed by 3 bases and the J gene end by 2 bases; junction bases not matched to a gene: 3. The CDR3: CASSDGTGPYEQYF. The CDR3 nucleotides read TGTGCCAGCAGTGACGGGACAGGTCCCTACGAGCAGTACTTC.

The V gene is TRBV4-1, the J gene TRBJ1-5; 9 nucleotides line up with TRBD1. CDR1 and CDR2 (germline): MGHRA, YSYEKL. The CDR3 sequence is 17 residues long. The ends lost 4 bases at V and 0 bases at J; junction bases unmatched: 7. The CDR3 sequence: CASSPRDRVNSNQPQHF. The DNA of the CDR3 is TGCGCCAGCAGCCCTCGGGACAGGGTTAATAGCAATCAGCCCCAGCATTTT.